This T cell receptor (beta chain) was sequenced for a study of blood T cell repertoires in COVID-19. Whole-study context: The United States, Italy and Spain were the sources of the acute and convalescent COVID-19 samples. Nucleic acid was either cDNA or gDNA, and it came from T cells, B-cell-depleted T cells, or PBMCs.

Sequenced by immunoSEQ multiplex PCR; TCRdb stores in-frame clones only, minus some. This table has more than 70,000 clones, about 85% appearing once. The CDR3 length is 15 residues. Looked up from germline, CDR1 is SEHNR and CDR2 is FQNEAQ (reference sequence). The V and J ends lost 5 bases and 2 bases, in that order; junction bases with no gene match: 9. The sequenced sample was peripheral blood. This clonotype originated in a woman in her 50s with active or convalescent COVID-19. The chain couples TRBV7-9 to TRBJ2-7; 7 positions agree with TRBD1. CDR3 loop: CASSPITGAPYEQYF. The CDR3 DNA is TGTGCCAGCAGCCCGATCACAGGGGCCCCCTACGAGCAGTACTTC.